Listed below are T cell receptor beta chains from one sample, sequenced in a study of shared clonotypes between healthy human individuals. Measured with immunoSEQ multiplex PCR; TCRdb has only the in-frame clones, and not every one. The sample lists around 1.6 million clones; 95% to 99% were seen once. Sequenced input: naive CD4+ T cells sorted from blood. The receptors here all came from a man aged 25 to 40 in good health. The CDR3 runs from the conserved cysteine through the conserved F or W. Each record gives: D gene, clone size, J gene, V gene, CDR3 DNA, CDR3 protein. D genes are given only for firm matches. Not every row has a clone size; where given, it reads once, few, many or a size class.

TRBD2 | . | TRBJ2-1 | TRBV14 | TGTGCCAGCAGCCTCGGACTAGTCTCCTACAATGAGCAGTTCTTC | CASSLGLVSYNEQFF
. | . | TRBJ1-5 | TRBV6-5 | TGTGCCAGCAGTTACTCCCACCTAAGCAATCAGCCCCAGCATTTT | CASSYSHLSNQPQHF
. | . | TRBJ2-3 | TRBV27 | TGTGCCAGCAGTGCCCCCCTAGGGAGACTCTCAGATACGCAGTATTTT | CASSAPLGRLSDTQYF
. | . | TRBJ2-7 | TRBV30 | TGTGCCTGGAGTGTTTTCGGACTAAGGTACGAGCAGTACTTC | CAWSVFGLRYEQYF
. | . | TRBJ1-2 | TRBV11-2 | TGTGCCAGCAGCTTAGGAACCTATGGCTACACCTTC | CASSLGTYGYTF
. | . | TRBJ2-1 | TRBV4-3 | TGCGCCAGCAGCCGGGAGAGTTTGAACTACAATGAGCAGTTCTTC | CASSRESLNYNEQFF
. | . | TRBJ2-1 | TRBV27 | TGTGCCAGCAGTTTACGGGTAGTCGGGAATGAGCAGTTCTTC | CASSLRVVGNEQFF
. | . | TRBJ2-7 | TRBV29-1 | TGCAGCGTTGAAGTTGCCGTCCGGAACGAGCAGTACTTC | CSVEVAVRNEQYF
. | . | TRBJ2-1 | TRBV4-3 | TGCGCCAGCAGCCCGACGGAGCGACAGGACGGGCTTAATGAGCAGTTCTTC | CASSPTERQDGLNEQFF
TRBD2 | . | TRBJ2-1 | TRBV29-1 | TGCAGCGTCTTAGCGGGAGGGTTTTGGGAGCAGTTCTTC | CSVLAGGFWEQFF
TRBD1 | . | TRBJ2-5 | TRBV11-3 | TGTGCCAGCAGCTTAACCGGGACAGGGGAAGAGACCCAGTACTTC | CASSLTGTGEETQYF
TRBD1 | . | TRBJ1-2 | TRBV19 | TGTGCCAGTAGAGACAGGGGTAACTATGGCTACACCTTC | CASRDRGNYGYTF
. | . | TRBJ1-5 | TRBV6-5 | TGTGCCAGCAGTTCTAGGGGCGACAATCAGCCCCAGCATTTT | CASSSRGDNQPQHF
. | once | TRBJ1-4 | TRBV30 | TGTGCCTGGAGTGTACTTGGGGGGGAAAAACTGTTTTTT | CAWSVLGGEKLFF
. | . | TRBJ1-5 | TRBV5-5 | TGTGCCAGCAGCTTGTGGTCGGGGGACAATCAGCCCCAGCATTTT | CASSLWSGDNQPQHF
. | . | TRBJ2-3 | TRBV6-1 | TGTGCCAGCAGTGTAGCCGGGACTGAGACAGATACGCAGTATTTT | CASSVAGTETDTQYF
TRBD1 | . | TRBJ2-7 | TRBV5-1 | TGCGCCAGCAGCCAGGACAGGGTCTACGAGCAGTACTTC | CASSQDRVYEQYF
TRBD2 | . | TRBJ2-1 | TRBV2 | TGTGCCAGCAGTTGGACGGGAGGGCAGTACAATGAGCAGTTCTTC | CASSWTGGQYNEQFF
. | . | TRBJ2-7 | TRBV7-9 | TGTGCCAGCAGCCAAAGCCTCTACGAGCAGTACTTC | CASSQSLYEQYF
. | . | TRBJ2-7 | TRBV18 | TGTGCCAGCTCAAACGACCGACAGAACGAGCAGTACTTC | CASSNDRQNEQYF
. | . | TRBJ1-2 | TRBV21-1 | TGTGCCAGCAGCAAAACACAGGGGCCTCGCTATGGCTACACCTTC | CASSKTQGPRYGYTF
. | . | TRBJ2-7 | TRBV9 | TGTGCCAGCAGCGTACCTCCCCCTAGCGCGAGGGGACTCTCCTACGAGCAGTACTTC | CASSVPPPSARGLSYEQYF
. | . | TRBJ1-5 | TRBV18 | TGTGCCAGCTCACCACTCCCGGGCGGTCAGCCCCAGCATTTT | CASSPLPGGQPQHF
TRBD2 | . | TRBJ2-7 | TRBV5-6 | TGTGCCAGCAGGCTAGCGGGAGACTCCTACGAGCAGTACTTC | CASRLAGDSYEQYF
TRBD2 | . | TRBJ2-7 | TRBV7-7 | TGTGCTAGCAGCTTTCGGGCGGGAGGGCAAAGCGAGCAGTACTTC | CASSFRAGGQSEQYF
TRBD2 | . | TRBJ2-7 | TRBV7-2 | TGTGCCAGCAGCTTAGCATTGGGGCTAGCGGGAGAGACAGGCAAGCAGTACTTC | CASSLALGLAGETGKQYF
. | . | TRBJ1-1 | TRBV4-3 | TGCGCCAGCAGCCAAGCTGCGGGGTGGAACACTGAAGCTTTCTTT | CASSQAAGWNTEAFF
TRBD2 | . | TRBJ2-3 | TRBV11-2 | TGTGCCAGCAGCTCAAGACTAGCGGGTAGCACAGATACGCAGTATTTT | CASSSRLAGSTDTQYF
. | once | TRBJ1-4 | TRBV15 | TGTGCCACCAGCAGAGACCTGCGGGAGACCGTCGAGCAAGAAACAACTAATGAAAAACTGTTTTTT | CATSRDLRETVEQETTNEKLFF
TRBD1 | . | TRBJ1-5 | TRBV18 | TGTGCCAGCTCGGACAGGGGTGGGCAGCCCCAGCATTTT | CASSDRGGQPQHF
. | . | TRBJ2-1 | TRBV9 | TGTGCCAGCAGCGTTCAGGGCAGTTACAATGAGCAGTTCTTC | CASSVQGSYNEQFF
. | . | TRBJ2-7 | TRBV27 | TGTGCCAGCAGTTTATTTGGCGCGAGCTCCTACGAGCAGTACTTC | CASSLFGASSYEQYF
. | . | TRBJ2-7 | TRBV27 | TGTGCCAGCAGTTTATCGGGGCCTAGGGGGAACGAGCAGTACTTC | CASSLSGPRGNEQYF
. | . | TRBJ2-1 | TRBV7-3 | TGTGCCAGCAGCTTTAACAATGAGCAGTTCTTC | CASSFNNEQFF
TRBD2 | . | TRBJ2-7 | TRBV6-1 | TGTGCCAGCAGACAAGCGGGAGGGACCCCCTACGAGCAGTACTTC | CASRQAGGTPYEQYF
. | . | TRBJ1-2 | TRBV29-1 | TGCAGCGCTGCCCCCCCAGGGGCGAGCCGTGGCTACACCTTC | CSAAPPGASRGYTF
. | . | TRBJ2-6 | TRBV18 | TGTGCCAGCTCACCCCTAGAAACCGGGGCCAACGTCCTGACTTTC | CASSPLETGANVLTF
. | . | TRBJ1-2 | TRBV25-1 | TGTGCCAGCAGCTGGGATAGCTATGGCTACACCTTC | CASSWDSYGYTF
. | . | TRBJ1-1 | TRBV18 | TGTGCCAGCCTCCAAAACATGAACACTGAAGCTTTCTTT | CASLQNMNTEAFF
. | . | TRBJ2-7 | TRBV5-1 | TGCGCCAGCAGCTCAACCGGGACAACCTCCTACGAGCAGTACTTC | CASSSTGTTSYEQYF
TRBD1 | . | TRBJ2-5 | TRBV6-1 | TGTGCCAGTGTCAGGGGGCTGCGAAACCAAGAGACCCAGTACTTC | CASVRGLRNQETQYF